These 20 T cell receptor beta chains share one sample of origin, sequenced in a study of cytomegalovirus exposure and HLA in healthy donors. Amplification used 60 Vbeta primers and 13 Jbeta primers. Generated by immunoSEQ multiplex PCR, the TCRdb table keeps only in-frame clones and is missing some. This sample has approximately 39,000 clones, with about 72% found just once. Sequencing input: PBMCs. All receptors come from a young man in good health and CMV-seronegative.

This clone was seen a single time. This chain uses TRBV28 with TRBJ1-4; 8 nucleotides align to TRBD1. With V trimmed by 8 bases and J by 4 bases, 6 bases remained unmatched. Germline CDR1 reads MDHEN; CDR2 reads SYDVKM. The CDR3 sequence is 14 residues long. In nucleotides, the CDR3 is TGTGCCAGCGAGGACAGGGCCATTAATGAAAAACTGTTTTTT. This gives the protein CASEDRAINEKLFF.

This chain uses TRBV15 with TRBJ2-7; D unresolved. The CDR3 has 13 amino acids. V shed 6 bases and J shed 5 bases, with 14 bases lying between them. Looked up from germline, CDR1 is LNHNV and CDR2 is YYDKDF (reference sequence). The CDR3 loop is CATSRTYLDEQYF. In DNA, the CDR3 is TGTGCCACCAGTCGCACCTATTTGGACGAGCAGTACTTC.

This sequence joins TRBV14 and TRBJ2-3; a weak D match, TRBD2 (5 bases). CDR1 and CDR2 from the germline V gene are SGHDN and FVKESK. The CDR3 is 15 residues long. Trimming cost V 4 bases and J 1 base, with 12 bases left between them. CDR3 sequence reads: CASSLTGFRTDTQYF. CDR3 bases: TGTGCCAGCAGCCTAACGGGGTTTCGCACAGATACGCAGTATTTT.

The chain combines TRBV7-9 with TRBJ1-1, with D possibly TRBD1 on 6 matching bases. The CDR3 spans 14 residues. Germline CDR1 reads SEHNR; CDR2 reads FQNEAQ (reference sequence). Between the trimmed V and J ends, which lost 5 bases and 3 bases, there was a span of 13 bases. This CDR3 reads CASSPRGGDTEAFF. Here the CDR3 DNA reads TGTGCCAGCAGCCCTAGGGGGGGGGACACTGAAGCTTTCTTT.

The V call is TRBV29-1, the J call TRBJ1-1, with TRBD1 matching over 7 bases. With V trimmed by 0 bases and J by 5 bases, 9 bases remained unmatched. Germline V gene sequence: CDR1 SQVTM, CDR2 ANQGSEA. This CDR3 comprises 15 residues. The chain's CDR3 is CSVEDEQGIRTEAFF. For the CDR3, the DNA is TGCAGCGTTGAAGATGAACAGGGGATTCGGACTGAAGCTTTCTTT.

The gene calls are TRBV9 and TRBJ2-3; TRBD1 aligns across 7 bases. This CDR3 spans 16 amino acids. The germline CDR1 and CDR2 sequences are SGDLS and YYNGEE. The J segment lost 0 bases and the V segment lost 1 base, leaving 5 bases of the junction unmatched. CDR3 in amino acids: CASSVTGQASTDTQYF. The CDR3 DNA follows: TGTGCCAGCAGCGTAACAGGACAGGCTAGCACAGATACGCAGTATTTT.

The chain uses TRBV15 and TRBJ2-2; 8 positions agree with TRBD1. Germline CDR1 LNHNV, CDR2 YYDKDF (reference sequence). The J segment lost 3 bases and the V segment lost 0 bases, leaving 0 bases of the junction unmatched. This CDR3 region has 15 residues. As DNA, the CDR3 is TGTGCCACCAGCAGAGAGGACAGGGACACCGGGGAGCTGTTTTTT. Its protein is CATSREDRDTGELFF.

This clone was counted a single time. The chain is built from TRBV4-1 and TRBJ2-7, with TRBD2 identical over 10 bases. V dropped 2 bases and J dropped 2; count of bases not matched to a gene: 3. This CDR3 comprises 15 residues. The germline gives CDR1 MGHRA, CDR2 YSYEKL. The CDR3 region is CASSQPGLATYEQYF. The CDR3 nucleotides read TGCGCCAGCAGCCAACCGGGACTAGCGACCTACGAGCAGTACTTC.

The V gene is TRBV7-9, the J gene TRBJ2-3, with D tentatively TRBD2 (5 bases). The CDR3 covers 14 residues. V was cut by 5 bases and J by 2 bases, with 11 bases left in between. The V gene's germline CDR1 is SEHNR and CDR2 FQNEAQ (reference sequence). The CDR3 DNA reads as TGTGCCAGCAGCCCCCGAGCGGCCACAGATACGCAGTATTTT. Protein: CASSPRAATDTQYF.

The V gene is TRBV11-2, the J gene TRBJ1-1; D may be TRBD1 (5 bases). CDR3 length: 14 amino acids. Germline CDR1 and CDR2: SGHAT and FQNNGV. Trimming took 4 bases from V and 5 from J, leaving 14 bases between them. The CDR3 region is CASSSFRGRTEAFF. The DNA of the CDR3 is TGTGCCAGCAGCTCGTTCCGGGGGAGGACTGAAGCTTTCTTT.

This clone has just one count. J is TRBJ1-4 and V is TRBV25-1; D unresolved. V was clipped by 2 bases and J by 5 bases, with 21 bases between them. The CDR3 covers 18 residues. In germline, CDR1 is MGHDK, CDR2 SYGVNS. In DNA form, the CDR3 reads TGTGCCAGCAGTGAACGCCCGGGAACTCGGCGCGCGAATGAAAAACTGTTTTTT. It specifies CASSERPGTRRANEKLFF.

V gene TRBV13 combines with J gene TRBJ2-1, with 12 bases matching TRBD1. Germline V gene sequence: CDR1 PRHDT, CDR2 FYEKMQ (reference sequence). The CDR3 loop spans 15 amino acids. With 5 bases clipped from V and 8 bases from J, the junction kept 7 bases outside the gene matches. Written as DNA, the CDR3 is TGTGCCAGCAGCCCTAGGGGACAGGGGGCTCATGAGCAGTTCTTC. Amino acid sequence: CASSPRGQGAHEQFF.

About this clone itself: Because it lacks the conserved phenylalanine or tryptophan at the end, this CDR3 is likely a read error. The chain employs TRBV10-2 and TRBJ1-5; 8 bases map to TRBD1. Germline V lookup: CDR1 WSHSY, CDR2 SAAADI. Unmatched junction bases numbered 12, after V lost 6 bases and J lost 11 bases. The CDR3 covers 14 residues. The CDR3 spells CASSEARQGLAQHV. In nucleotides, the CDR3 is TGCGCCAGCAGCGAAGCAAGACAGGGGTTGGCCCAGCATGTT.

V gene TRBV6-5 combines with J gene TRBJ1-5; D is undetermined. The ends were cut back, 4 bases at V and 2 bases at J, with 9 bases in the middle. This CDR3 is built from 14 residues. Per the germline V gene, CDR1 is MNHEY and CDR2 is SVGAGI. CDR3 nucleotide sequence: TGTGCCAGCAGTTCGAACGGGGGCAATCAGCCCCAGCATTTT. Its translation is CASSSNGGNQPQHF.

The rearrangement links TRBV4-1 to TRBJ2-1; 8 nucleotides agree with TRBD2. Germline loops: CDR1 MGHRA, CDR2 YSYEKL. The CDR3 extends over 17 amino acids. With 1 base clipped from V and 9 bases from J, the junction kept 14 bases outside the gene matches. CDR3: CASSQGFQLASGLEQFF. CDR3 DNA: TGCGCCAGCAGCCAAGGTTTTCAATTGGCTAGCGGGCTTGAGCAGTTCTTC.

This clone was seen just once. V gene TRBV7-6 combines with J gene TRBJ1-2; 10 bases line up with TRBD1. J gave up 4 bases and V 4 bases, and 3 bases lay outside the gene matches. Germline CDR1 is SGHVS and CDR2 is FNYEAQ. CDR3 length: 14 amino acids. This chain's CDR3 is CASSYGQGGYGYTF. CDR3 DNA: TGTGCCAGCAGCTACGGACAGGGGGGCTATGGCTACACCTTC.

V usage is TRBV5-6 and J usage is TRBJ1-4, with 7 bases identical to TRBD1. CDR3 size: 14 residues. Germline V lookup: CDR1 SGHDT, CDR2 YYEEEE. The V and J ends lost 0 bases and 10 bases, in that order; junction bases with no gene match: 6. The CDR3 reads CASSLVGTDRKLFF. For the CDR3, the DNA is TGTGCCAGCAGCTTGGTCGGGACAGATCGAAAACTGTTTTTT. Using reference TRBV5-6 and TRBJ1-4 for the parts outside the CDR3, the full variable domain is DAGVTQSPTHLIKTRGQQVTLRCSPKSGHDTVSWYQQALGQGPQFIFQYYEEEERQRGNFPDRFSGHQFPNYSSELNVNALLLGDSALYLCASSLVGTDRKLFFGSGTQLSVL.

The chain employs TRBV4-2 and TRBJ2-7, with 10 positions matching TRBD1. Trimming removed 7 bases from V and 6 bases from J; junction bases left unmatched: 6. The CDR3 contains 13 residues. In germline, CDR1 is LGHNA, CDR2 YNFKEQ. CDR3 residues: CASMPGTGAEQYF. DNA for the CDR3: TGTGCCAGCATGCCGGGGACAGGGGCCGAGCAGTACTTC.

The rearrangement links TRBV5-1 to TRBJ2-3; perhaps TRBD2 as D (5 bases). CDR3 length equals 14 residues. V lost 6 bases and J 5 bases, leaving 16 bases between the germline ends. Germline CDR1 SGHRS, CDR2 YFSETQ. The CDR3 loop is CASTRTVIGDTQYF. Here the CDR3 DNA reads TGCGCCAGCACCCGGACTGTTATCGGAGATACGCAGTATTTT.

The rearrangement joins TRBV29-1 to TRBJ2-5, with 7 bases fitting TRBD1. The CDR3 consists of 13 residues. The germline gives CDR1 SQVTM, CDR2 ANQGSEA. Trimming at V came to 6 bases and at J to 11 bases, leaving 15 bases not matched to a gene. For the CDR3, the DNA is TGCAGCGTGGACAGACAGGGTTTCTCCCTTCAGTACTTC. Its protein product is CSVDRQGFSLQYF.